These T cell receptor beta chains were read from a single sample in a study of shared clonotypes between healthy human individuals. The table came from immunoSEQ multiplex PCR; TCRdb's copy has only in-frame clones and leaves some out. This repertoire shows over a million clones, around 95% found once; its top ten account for roughly 1.2%. Sequencing was performed on naive CD4+ T cells sorted from blood. These receptors were obtained from a man aged 25-40 years in good health. CDR3s leave out the opening cysteine and the closing phenylalanine or tryptophan. Fields, in order: V gene, clone size, CDR3 protein. Clone size, where shown, is once, few, many, or a class for clones that have expanded.

V gene: TRBV7-8; clone size: .; CDR3 protein: ASSPTTSISGEQY
V gene: TRBV10-3; clone size: once; CDR3 protein: AIRSGTTSYEQY
V gene: TRBV6-1; clone size: .; CDR3 protein: ASTLAGGVETQY
V gene: TRBV5-1; clone size: .; CDR3 protein: ASSVQLADHNEQF
V gene: TRBV5-1; clone size: .; CDR3 protein: ASSLSGMNTEAF
V gene: TRBV15; clone size: .; CDR3 protein: ATSRDWEGNTIY
V gene: TRBV7-9; clone size: .; CDR3 protein: ASSARDLNTEAF
V gene: TRBV5-1; clone size: .; CDR3 protein: ASSLGSGSPTDTQY
V gene: TRBV11-3; clone size: .; CDR3 protein: ASSPRGATEAF
V gene: TRBV5-4; clone size: .; CDR3 protein: ASSVSGSRPGELF
V gene: TRBV5-1; clone size: .; CDR3 protein: ASSFGQPQETQY
V gene: TRBV5-4; clone size: .; CDR3 protein: ASSSGRRSKDTEAF
V gene: TRBV10-3; clone size: .; CDR3 protein: ATGFGGARETQY
V gene: TRBV18; clone size: once; CDR3 protein: ASSPRGKDLSPYNEQF
V gene: TRBV30; clone size: .; CDR3 protein: AWSVRRDNEQF
V gene: TRBV18; clone size: once; CDR3 protein: ASSSNQGFHNEQF
V gene: TRBV4-1; clone size: .; CDR3 protein: ASSQVGGGEQF
V gene: TRBV7-2; clone size: .; CDR3 protein: ASSSPVTRHEQY
V gene: TRBV4-2; clone size: .; CDR3 protein: ASSQAGTAYGYT
V gene: TRBV28; clone size: .; CDR3 protein: ASKPVGAGNTIY
V gene: TRBV29-1; clone size: .; CDR3 protein: SVKGTRGGPYNEQF
V gene: TRBV5-6; clone size: .; CDR3 protein: ASSFRDRVTYEQY
V gene: TRBV9; clone size: .; CDR3 protein: ASSAYRDAGGTDTQY
V gene: TRBV9; clone size: .; CDR3 protein: ASSVSGGSRNEQF
V gene: TRBV7-2; clone size: .; CDR3 protein: ASTDRDGGNTIY
V gene: TRBV29-1; clone size: .; CDR3 protein: SVAVQGALADTQY
V gene: TRBV5-1; clone size: .; CDR3 protein: ASSPGDRDSGNTIY
V gene: TRBV28; clone size: .; CDR3 protein: ASTPSGYSYEQY
V gene: TRBV9; clone size: .; CDR3 protein: ASTVGGQGFYNEQF
V gene: TRBV27; clone size: once; CDR3 protein: ASSFHRGPYEQY
V gene: TRBV6-5; clone size: .; CDR3 protein: ASSSGIPDYGYT
V gene: TRBV7-2; clone size: .; CDR3 protein: ASSLVQGMGRNQPQH
V gene: TRBV7-9; clone size: .; CDR3 protein: ASSLEQGNTEAF
V gene: TRBV5-1; clone size: .; CDR3 protein: ASSLGVEVNEKLF
V gene: TRBV30; clone size: .; CDR3 protein: AWRSPGSFNYGYT